This entry lists 23 T cell receptor beta chains sequenced from one sample in a study of shared clonotypes between healthy human individuals (dated by TCRdb to the early 2020s). Library method: the immunoSEQ multiplex PCR assay. In its TCRdb copy, this immuneACCESS table keeps in-frame sequences only and misses some clones. Where compared with another copy, unresolved V genes explain less than half of these, and the others have no known cause. The sample table lists about 2.4 million clones, 85% to 95% of them with a count of one. 0.14% of the sample rests with the top ten. Sequenced input: naive CD4+ T cells sorted from blood. The cell subset or site label of this sample denotes: CD45RA+ positively selected. Receptors originate from a man younger than 35 in good health.

The sample holds a few counts of this clone. The V gene is TRBV29-1, the J gene TRBJ2-2; TRBD2 agrees at 9 bases. The CDR3 is made up of 12 amino acids. The V gene's germline CDR1 is SQVTM and CDR2 ANQGSEA. Trimming removed 6 bases from V and 5 bases from J; junction bases left unmatched: 1. DNA of the CDR3: TGCAGCGTAAGCGGGAGGACCGGGGAGCTGTTTTTT. Protein product: CSVSGRTGELFF.

The chain couples TRBV27 to TRBJ2-7, with 11 bases that match TRBD1. The V gene's germline CDR1 is MNHEY and CDR2 SMNVEV (reference sequence). V lost 10 bases, J lost 3 bases, and 5 bases stayed unmatched. The CDR3 is 13 amino acids. This CDR3 reads CATMGQGGYEQYF. DNA of the CDR3: TGTGCCACCATGGGACAGGGGGGCTACGAGCAGTACTTC.

The rearrangement uses TRBV4-3 and TRBJ1-1; perhaps TRBD1 as D (5 bases). There are 15 residues in the CDR3. V lost 1 base, J lost 2 bases, and 11 bases lay in between. From germline, CDR1 is LGHNA and CDR2 YSLEER. CDR3 sequence (DNA): TGCGCCAGCAGCCAAGTTTATACAGGAAACACTGAAGCTTTCTTT. This translates into CASSQVYTGNTEAFF.

This sequence joins TRBV21-1 and TRBJ2-2; the D call of TRBD1 is as the table states it, not checked on the DNA. TRBV21-1 is annotated as a pseudogene. The CDR3 is 14 amino acids. The CDR3 here is CASSRTGNTGELFF. As DNA, the CDR3 is TGTGCCAGCAGCAGGACAGGGAACACCGGGGAGCTGTTTTTT.

The gene calls are TRBV29-1 and TRBJ2-3; no firm D call. Trimming cost V 6 bases and J 0 bases, with 7 bases left between them. Germline values: CDR1 SQVTM, CDR2 ANQGSEA. The CDR3 has 12 amino acids. The CDR3 coding sequence is TGCAGCGTCCGTAGCAGCACAGATACGCAGTATTTT. Its protein is CSVRSSTDTQYF.

This chain links TRBV5-4 with TRBJ2-7, with 7 bases aligning to TRBD1. Germline V gives CDR1 SGHNT, CDR2 YYREEE (reference sequence). The length of the CDR3 is 15 residues. J gave up 4 bases and V 4 bases, and 11 bases lay outside the gene matches. The CDR3 region has the DNA TGTGCCAGCAGCCGGAAGACAGGGAACCGGTACGAGCAGTACTTC. It specifies CASSRKTGNRYEQYF.

V is TRBV19 and J is TRBJ2-7; TRBD2 matches at 7 bases. This CDR3 spans 16 amino acids. With V trimmed by 6 bases and J by 3 bases, 14 bases remained unmatched. The germline gives CDR1 LNHDA, CDR2 SQIVND (reference sequence). CDR3 protein: CASRSPREAGIYEQYF. In DNA form, the CDR3 reads TGTGCCAGTAGATCCCCCCGGGAGGCAGGCATCTACGAGCAGTACTTC.

This clone was counted a few times. The chain combines TRBV30 with TRBJ1-5; TRBD1 aligns across 7 bases. The CDR3 sequence is 12 residues long. V dropped 3 bases and J dropped 13; count of bases not matched to a gene: 9. Germline values: CDR1 GTSNPN, CDR2 SVGIG (reference sequence). The CDR3 bases are TGTGCCTGGAGCCCCGACAGGGCGCAGCAGCATTTT. It is translated as CAWSPDRAQQHF.

This clone appeared once. The chain links TRBV11-2 to TRBJ2-5; 9 bases line up with TRBD2. The J segment lost 4 bases and the V segment lost 1 base, leaving 7 bases of the junction unmatched. Germline lookup yields CDR1 SGHAT and CDR2 FQNNGV. The length of the CDR3 is 16 residues. The CDR3 is CASSLGQALAGETQYF. The CDR3 DNA sequence: TGTGCCAGCAGCTTAGGTCAGGCACTAGCGGGAGAGACCCAGTACTTC.

The J gene is TRBJ1-2, the V gene TRBV28, with TRBD1 identical over 11 bases. Germline trimming cut 6 bases from V and 10 bases from J; bases unmatched to any gene: 10. Germline CDR1 is MDHEN and CDR2 is SYDVKM. The CDR3 loop spans 14 amino acids. This CDR3 reads CASRLLGQGGLYTF. The DNA for the CDR3 is TGTGCCAGCAGATTGTTGGGACAGGGGGGACTCTACACCTTC.

The chain is built from TRBV5-1 and TRBJ1-1; no definite D call. The CDR3 totals 15 residues. Germline assignment: CDR1 SGHRS and CDR2 YFSETQ. V lost 0 bases and J 0 bases, leaving 9 bases between the germline ends. The CDR3 reads CASSLEPLMNTEAFF. CDR3 in DNA: TGCGCCAGCAGCTTGGAACCGTTGATGAACACTGAAGCTTTCTTT.

In the case of this clone: Compared with germline, one end of the junction differs, possibly owing to a read error. CDR3 sequence (DNA): TGTGCCAGCAGCGAAGGACAGGGGCTGGTATCAGGGGCCAACGTCCTGACTTTC. This gives the protein CASSEGQGLVSGANVLTF. The chain is built from TRBV2 and TRBJ2-6; 9 bases agree with TRBD1. This CDR3 is 18 amino acids long. Looked up from germline, CDR1 is SNHLY and CDR2 is FYNNEI.

The V call is TRBV5-1, the J call TRBJ2-4, with 11 positions matching TRBD2. Germline V gives CDR1 SGHRS, CDR2 YFSETQ. Germline trimming cut 2 bases from V and 7 bases from J; bases unmatched to any gene: 5. CDR3 length: 15 amino acids. The DNA of the CDR3 is TGCGCCAGCAGCTTTACTAGCGGGGGAGGTAACATTCAGTACTTC. Residues: CASSFTSGGGNIQYF.

This clone was seen a single time. The chain couples TRBV6-1 to TRBJ2-7; 11 nucleotides align to TRBD2. The V and J ends lost 8 bases and 6 bases, in that order; junction bases with no gene match: 12. The CDR3 runs 15 residues. CDR1 and CDR2 from the germline V gene are MNHNS and SASEGT. CDR3 sequence: CASGNLAGGLLEQYF. DNA of the CDR3: TGTGCCAGCGGAAATCTAGCGGGGGGCCTCCTCGAGCAGTACTTC.

The chain links TRBV19 to TRBJ1-2; 7 bases agree with TRBD1. Germline CDR1 is LNHDA and CDR2 is SQIVND (reference sequence). The CDR3 has 15 amino acids. The V and J ends lost 4 bases and 4 bases, in that order; junction bases with no gene match: 9. CDR3 in DNA: TGTGCCAGTAGTACCCGGGACAGCCTCTCCTATGGCTACACCTTC. Encoded protein: CASSTRDSLSYGYTF.

This chain links TRBV19 with TRBJ1-6; a weak D match, TRBD1 (5 bases). Germline V gene data show CDR1 as LNHDA and CDR2 as SQIVND (reference sequence). The CDR3 has 16 residues. Trimming removed 6 bases from V and 0 bases from J, with 12 bases in between. For the CDR3, the DNA is TGTGCCAGTAGGGGGGTTCCGAGCTCCTATAATTCACCCCTCCACTTT. This encodes CASRGVPSSYNSPLHF.

This clone occurred once. The rearrangement uses TRBV15 and TRBJ1-4; TRBD1 matches 7 bases. The CDR3 contains 15 residues. The germline gives CDR1 LNHNV, CDR2 YYDKDF (reference sequence). V gave up 3 bases and J gave up 3 bases; unmatched junction bases: 4. Here the CDR3 reads CATSRTGTANEKLFF. The CDR3 DNA is TGTGCCACCAGCAGGACAGGGACGGCTAATGAAAAACTGTTTTTT.

The gene calls are TRBV14 and TRBJ1-3, with 8 nucleotides matching TRBD1. The CDR3 extends over 14 amino acids. Germline V gives CDR1 SGHDN, CDR2 FVKESK. With 4 bases clipped from V and 6 bases from J, the junction kept 5 bases outside the gene matches. The CDR3: CASSLDRGQNTIYF. The CDR3 region has the DNA TGTGCCAGCAGCCTCGACAGGGGTCAAAACACCATATATTTT.

This chain joins TRBV2 and TRBJ1-2; D gene unclear. Trimming took 1 base from V and 8 from J, leaving 14 bases between them. CDR1 and CDR2 from the germline V gene are SNHLY and FYNNEI. The CDR3 spans 14 residues. This CDR3 is CASSEVNNSGGYTF. In DNA form, the CDR3 reads TGTGCCAGCAGTGAAGTAAACAATAGTGGAGGCTACACCTTC.

The sample holds one count of this clone. The rearrangement links TRBV4-3 to TRBJ2-7, with TRBD2 identical over 8 bases. The CDR3 has 15 amino acids. Trimming removed 0 bases from V and 2 bases from J; junction bases left unmatched: 3. CDR1 LGHNA and CDR2 YSLEER come from the germline V gene. In nucleotides, the CDR3 is TGCGCCAGCAGCCAAGACAGCGGGGGAACCTACGAGCAGTACTTC. Residues: CASSQDSGGTYEQYF.

The chain combines TRBV18 with TRBJ2-1; 7 nucleotides agree with TRBD1. Unmatched junction bases numbered 14, after V lost 2 bases and J lost 10 bases. This CDR3 contains 16 residues. Germline V lookup: CDR1 KGHSH, CDR2 LQKENI. CDR3 DNA: TGTGCCAGCTCACCATCCCAGGGGGTCGCAGCAGGGGAGCAGTTCTTC. This sequence encodes CASSPSQGVAAGEQFF.

The sample holds a few counts of this clone. The CDR3 sequence: CAWSVRGDEGTFF. The CDR3 DNA reads TGTGCCTGGAGTGTCCGGGGTGACGAGGGGACTTTCTTT. J is TRBJ1-1 and V is TRBV30; a possible D gene is TRBD1 (5 bases). The CDR3 contains 13 residues. Trimming pared 0 bases from V and 12 bases from J, leaving 17 bases between. The germline gives CDR1 GTSNPN, CDR2 SVGIG (reference sequence).

The rearrangement links TRBV6-5 to TRBJ2-1, with 10 bases aligning to TRBD2. In germline, CDR1 is MNHEY, CDR2 SVGAGI. V lost 6 bases to trimming and J lost 7 bases; unmatched junction nucleotides: 6. The CDR3 spans 14 residues. The CDR3 spells CASRLAGVGNEQFF. For the CDR3, the DNA is TGTGCCAGCAGGCTAGCGGGAGTGGGTAATGAGCAGTTCTTC.